This TCR beta chain comes out of a study of OX40 agonist ivuxolimab in advanced cancers. Some clones are missing from TCRdb's copy, which holds only in-frame ones; the method was immunoSEQ multiplex PCR. The sample comprises tens of thousands of clones, around 89% of which are singletons, and about 10% rests with the top ten. The material was CD4+ or CD8+ T cells sorted from blood, obtained in a trial of the OX40 agonist ivuxolimab. The receptor comes from an adult with an advanced solid tumor such as melanoma, head and neck, liver or kidney cancer.

CDR3 coding DNA: TGTGCCAGCATGGGGGGAGAGACAGCCAGTAATGAAAAACTGTTTTTT. The encoded protein is CASMGGETASNEKLFF. V usage is TRBV7-9 and J usage is TRBJ1-4, with D possibly being TRBD1 (5 bases). CDR3 length: 16 amino acids. The ends were cut back, 7 bases at V and 4 bases at J, with 19 bases in the middle. In germline, CDR1 is SEHNR, CDR2 FQNEAQ (reference sequence).